This T cell receptor beta chain stems from a study of blood T cell repertoires in COVID-19. Methods used by the authors: Reference gene primer amplification in the assay estimated nucleated cell counts. Profiled with immunoSEQ multiplex PCR; TCRdb holds only in-frame clones, not every one. V and J calls and clone size follow that table, whereas D and trimming were derived from the DNA. Of approximately 300,000 clones in the sample, 80% to 90% were seen once. This CDR3 is built from 15 residues. Germline CDR1 reads MDHEN; CDR2 reads SYDVKM. J was trimmed by 4 bases and V by 8 bases; bases with no gene match: 9. Recruitment covered about two dozen US areas and drew participants whose ages spanned about 18 to 100 years. Clinical history as reported by participants underpinned cohort assignment.

The source is a woman in her 30s who had recovered from COVID-19. The sequenced sample consisted of PBMCs or T cells enriched from blood (not recorded which). This chain connects TRBV28 to TRBJ2-3, with 10 bases that match TRBD1. CDR3 bases: TGTGCCAGCCTGGTGGGGACAGGGGCCCCAGATACGCAGTATTTT. It translates to CASLVGTGAPDTQYF. The variable domain in full, with the rest retrieved from reference TRBV28 and TRBJ2-3, is DVKVTQSSRYLVKRTGEKVFLECVQDMDHENMFWYRQDPGLGLRLIYFSYDVKMKEKGDIPEGYSVSREKKERFSLILESASTNQTSMYLCASLVGTGAPDTQYFGPGTRLTVL.